This is a list of T cell receptor beta chains from one sample in a study of shared clonotypes between healthy human individuals. Using immunoSEQ multiplex PCR, the repertoire was profiled, and TCRdb retains in-frame clones only, with some absent. The sample has 2 million to 2.5 million clones, just under 95% seen once. The material sequenced was naive CD4+ T cells from PBMCs. The receptors derive from a man younger than 35 in good health. Some clones in this sample may be carry-over from other donors' samples. Both conserved end residues are part of each CDR3. A D gene is named only where the DNA matches it firmly. Where a row states a size, it is once, few, many or the class of an expanded clone; other rows omit it.

>.|TRBJ1-4|.|TRBV5-5
CASSQNRQKGGEKLFF
TGTGCCAGCAGCCAGAATAGACAGAAAGGAGGCGAAAAACTGTTTTTT
>TRBD1|TRBJ1-2|.|TRBV25-1
CASSEWDSNYGYTF
TGTGCCAGCAGTGAATGGGACAGTAACTATGGCTACACCTTC
>TRBD2|TRBJ2-1|.|TRBV18
CASSPPAGVANEQFF
TGTGCCAGCTCACCACCAGCGGGAGTGGCCAATGAGCAGTTCTTC
>.|TRBJ2-7|.|TRBV28
CASSPWRALLMDEQYF
TGTGCCAGCAGCCCGTGGAGGGCCCTACTCATGGACGAGCAGTACTTC
>TRBD2|TRBJ2-7|once|TRBV7-2
CASSLGVSGSYEQYF
TGTGCCAGCAGCTTAGGTGTTAGCGGGAGCTACGAGCAGTACTTC
>.|TRBJ2-1|.|TRBV6-6
CASSYYRTDEQFF
TGTGCCAGCAGTTACTACCGGACAGATGAGCAGTTCTTC
>.|TRBJ1-1|.|TRBV6-1
CASRSTIVGNTEAFF
TGTGCCAGCAGGTCGACCATAGTGGGGAACACTGAAGCTTTCTTT
>TRBD1|TRBJ1-1|.|TRBV28
CAVRDSLNTEAFF
TGTGCCGTAAGGGACAGTCTGAACACTGAAGCTTTCTTT
>TRBD2|TRBJ2-1|.|TRBV10-3
CAISEDPAGGPGEQFF
TGTGCCATCAGTGAGGATCCAGCGGGAGGGCCGGGTGAGCAGTTCTTC
>.|TRBJ2-2|.|TRBV5-1
CASRVEYTGELFF
TGCGCCAGCAGGGTGGAGTACACCGGGGAGCTGTTTTTT
>TRBD1|TRBJ1-1|.|TRBV28
CASRGQGREAFF
TGTGCCAGCAGGGGACAGGGAAGGGAAGCTTTCTTT